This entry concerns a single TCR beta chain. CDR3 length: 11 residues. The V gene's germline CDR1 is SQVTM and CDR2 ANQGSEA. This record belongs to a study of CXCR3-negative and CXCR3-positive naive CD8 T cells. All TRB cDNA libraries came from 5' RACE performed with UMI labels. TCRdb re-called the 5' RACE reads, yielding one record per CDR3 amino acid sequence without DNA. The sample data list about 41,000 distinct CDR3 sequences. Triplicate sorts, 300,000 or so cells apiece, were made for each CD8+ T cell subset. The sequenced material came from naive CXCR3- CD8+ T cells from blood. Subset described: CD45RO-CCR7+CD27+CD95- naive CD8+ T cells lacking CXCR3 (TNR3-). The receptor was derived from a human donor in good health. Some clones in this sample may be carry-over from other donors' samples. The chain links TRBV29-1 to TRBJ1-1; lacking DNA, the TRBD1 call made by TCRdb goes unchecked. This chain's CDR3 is CSVDGRDEAFF.